The 24 T cell receptor beta chains reported below all come from one sample, sequenced in a study of molecular identifiers for immune sequencing clone quantification. TCRdb reprocessed the PCR reads with MiXCR, giving one entry per CDR3 protein. In the table there are more than 550,000 distinct CDR3 sequences, less than 30% of which are singletons. What was sequenced was naive CD8+ T cells from blood, with Jurkat cell RNA spiked in. Subset indicated: FACS-sorted CD8+CD4-CCR7+CD45RA+ naive T cells. All receptors derive from a human donor in good health. Some libraries in this study had Jurkat cell RNA spiked in.

The V gene is TRBV19, the J gene TRBJ2-3; maybe TRBD2 (5 bases). In germline, CDR1 is LNHDA, CDR2 SQIVND (reference sequence). V lost 5 bases and J 0 bases, leaving 12 bases between the germline ends. This CDR3 comprises 15 residues. CDR3 DNA: TGTGCCAGTAGTGCTTGGACTGCTAGCACAGATACGCAGTATTTT. This translates into CASSAWTASTDTQYF.

This clonotype was recorded a few times. This chain joins TRBV11-3 and TRBJ2-1; D may match TRBD1 or TRBD2 (5 bases each). This CDR3 is 15 amino acids long. Looked up from germline, CDR1 is SGHNT and CDR2 is YENEEA. V shed 1 base and J shed 5 bases, with 12 bases lying between them. CDR3 sequence reads: CASSLGGAVNNEQFF. DNA of the CDR3: TGTGCCAGCAGCTTAGGAGGGGCGGTCAACAATGAGCAGTTCTTC.

Points on this clonotype: One end of the junction does not line up with germline, which may come from a read error. The V call is TRBV15, the J call TRBJ2-1; perhaps TRBD1 as D (6 bases). The length of the CDR3 is 19 residues. CDR1 and CDR2 from the germline V gene are LNHNV and YYDKDF (reference sequence). The CDR3 loop is CATGREKSNRAGMDNEQFF. Written as DNA, the CDR3 is TGTGCCACCGGCAGAGAGAAAAGCAACAGGGCGGGCATGGACAATGAGCAGTTCTTC.

The chain recombines TRBV9 with TRBJ1-1; D unclear. Germline CDR1 and CDR2: SGDLS and YYNGEE. V was cut by 0 bases and J by 3 bases, with 15 bases left in between. CDR3 length: 16 residues. The CDR3 protein is CASSVVSLGLDTEAFF. In DNA, the CDR3 is TGTGCCAGCAGCGTAGTTTCCCTCGGGCTAGACACTGAAGCTTTCTTT.

This clonotype was recorded once. The germline gene is not matched at one end of the junction; a read error may be the cause. The V and J genes are TRBV12-3 or TRBV12-4 and TRBJ2-7, with unresolved D. CDR3 length: 13 amino acids. The CDR3, as DNA: TGTGACAGCAGAAAATCTGACAATTACGAGCAGTACTTC. Translated: CDSRKSDNYEQYF.

Regarding this clonotype: Germline is not matched at one junction end, which may reflect a read error. V is TRBV15 and J is TRBJ1-2; maybe TRBD1 (6 bases). Germline V gene sequence: CDR1 LNHNV, CDR2 YYDKDF (reference sequence). The CDR3 totals 15 residues. This CDR3 is CATSRMMSGGYGCTF. As DNA, the CDR3 is TGTGCCACCAGCAGGATGATGTCCGGGGGCTATGGCTGCACCTTC.

This clonotype was seen at least ten times. V usage is TRBV5-4 and J usage is TRBJ2-7; no firm D call. The CDR3 consists of 14 residues. Germline lookup yields CDR1 SGHNT and CDR2 YYREEE (reference sequence). V was shortened by 0 bases and J by 2 bases, with 9 bases between the two germline ends. The CDR3 spells CASSLGRQAYEQYF. The CDR3 bases are TGTGCCAGCAGCTTGGGTAGACAAGCCTACGAGCAGTACTTC.

This clonotype came up a few times. The V and J genes are TRBV11-3 and TRBJ2-2, with 10 bases that match TRBD2. V lost 1 base and J lost 6; bases outside the gene matches: 8. The CDR3 loop spans 17 amino acids. Germline V CDR1 and CDR2: SGHNT, YENEEA. Here the CDR3 DNA reads TGTGCCAGCAGCTTAGTAGGTCTAGCGGGAGTGCCCGGGGAGCTGTTTTTT. It codes for CASSLVGLAGVPGELFF.

The chain links TRBV18 to TRBJ2-7; no clear D gene. Trimming removed 4 bases from V and 6 bases from J, with 13 bases in between. This CDR3 is built from 13 residues. CDR1 KGHSH and CDR2 LQKENI come from the germline V gene. CDR3 in DNA: TGTGCCAGCTCACGATCGGATCGTCCCGAGCAGTACTTC. This translates into CASSRSDRPEQYF.

This clonotype was found a few times. The V call is TRBV30, the J call TRBJ1-2; tentatively, D is TRBD1 (5 bases). This CDR3 spans 12 amino acids. Germline CDR1 reads GTSNPN; CDR2 reads SVGIG (reference sequence). The V end was cut by 1 base, the J end by 12 bases, with 15 bases between. The DNA of the CDR3 is TGTGCCTGGAGTGAGTCCAGGGAGGGCCACACCTTC. Translation gives CAWSESREGHTF.

The gene calls are TRBV12-3 or TRBV12-4 and TRBJ2-3; D is perhaps TRBD1 or TRBD2 (5 bases each). The CDR3 is made up of 15 amino acids. V dropped 4 bases and J dropped 3 bases, with 14 bases sitting between them. CDR3 in amino acids: CASSWGRLQTDTQYF. For the CDR3, the DNA is TGTGCCAGCAGTTGGGGACGTTTGCAGACAGATACGCAGTATTTT.

This clonotype was counted many times. The chain combines TRBV28 with TRBJ1-5; D gene uncertain. The CDR3 loop spans 13 amino acids. The V end lost 1 base, the J end lost 8 bases, and 9 bases lay between the germline ends. CDR1 is MDHEN and CDR2 is SYDVKM in the germline V gene. CDR3 region: CASSLSGVEPQHF. The CDR3 coding sequence is TGTGCCAGCAGTTTATCCGGGGTGGAGCCCCAGCATTTT. Filled out from reference TRBV28 and TRBJ1-5, the complete variable domain reads DVKVTQSSRYLVKRTGEKVFLECVQDMDHENMFWYRQDPGLGLRLIYFSYDVKMKEKGDIPEGYSVSREKKERFSLILESASTNQTSMYLCASSLSGVEPQHFGDGTRLSIL.

The rearrangement uses TRBV28 and TRBJ2-3, with 8 bases matching TRBD2. Trimming cost V 7 bases and J 0 bases; bases outside gene matches: 12. The CDR3 is 17 amino acids. Per the germline V gene, CDR1 is MDHEN and CDR2 is SYDVKM. The chain's CDR3 is CASTAAASGYSTDTQYF. DNA for the CDR3: TGTGCCAGCACCGCCGCTGCTAGCGGGTATAGCACAGATACGCAGTATTTT.

About this clonotype itself: A junction boundary mismatches the germline segment, possibly from a read error. V gene TRBV28 combines with J gene TRBJ2-7; 8 bases map to TRBD1. This CDR3 has 17 amino acids. Looked up from germline, CDR1 is MDHEN and CDR2 is SYDVKM. The CDR3 region is CASSSAVDRGPPYKQYF. Written as DNA, the CDR3 is TGTGCCAGCAGCTCAGCCGTCGACAGGGGACCCCCCTACAAGCAGTACTTC.

This clonotype was seen repeatedly, ten times or more. The genes are TRBV6-5 and TRBJ2-1; D might be TRBD2 (6 bases). Per germline, CDR1 MNHEY and CDR2 SVGAGI. The CDR3 spans 13 residues. Between the trimmed V and J ends, which lost 0 bases and 7 bases, there was a span of 7 bases. The CDR3: CASSYSRGNEQFF. CDR3 DNA sequence: TGTGCCAGCAGTTACTCGCGGGGTAATGAGCAGTTCTTC.

The chain combines TRBV28 with TRBJ2-7; D remains unclear. This CDR3 contains 9 residues. CDR1 is MDHEN and CDR2 is SYDVKM in the germline V gene. V dropped 9 bases and J dropped 3 bases, with 3 bases sitting between them. The CDR3 bases are TGTGCCAGAGTCTACGAGCAGTACTTC. The encoded protein is CARVYEQYF.

This chain links TRBV29-1 with TRBJ2-7, with 12 bases fitting TRBD2. The germline V gene encodes CDR1 SQVTM and CDR2 ANQGSEA. The CDR3 consists of 15 residues. V lost 4 bases, J lost 3 bases, and 7 bases stayed unmatched. The CDR3 reads CSVGVWGLAGYEQYF. In DNA, the CDR3 is TGCAGCGTTGGAGTTTGGGGACTAGCGGGCTACGAGCAGTACTTC.

The rearrangement joins TRBV7-9 to TRBJ2-5; 10 bases are shared with TRBD2. The V gene end was trimmed by 5 bases and the J gene end by 1 base; junction bases not matched to a gene: 4. The CDR3 contains 15 residues. Germline V gene data show CDR1 as SEHNR and CDR2 as FQNEAQ (reference sequence). CDR3 in DNA: TGTGCCAGCAGCGAAGCGGGAGGGACCCAAGAGACCCAGTACTTC. Translating gives CASSEAGGTQETQYF.

This clonotype was detected many times. The chain has TRBV14 and TRBJ1-4; D is unclear. Germline-derived CDR1 and CDR2 are SGHDN and FVKESK. The length of the CDR3 is 14 residues. V shed 4 bases and J shed 0 bases, with 6 bases lying between them. The CDR3 protein is CASSRRATNEKLFF. Written as DNA, the CDR3 is TGTGCCAGCAGCCGTCGAGCAACTAATGAAAAACTGTTTTTT.

This clonotype appeared a few times. This chain joins TRBV5-4 and TRBJ2-2; no clear D gene. Trimming took 7 bases from V and 1 from J, leaving 8 bases between them. Germline CDR1 reads SGHNT; CDR2 reads YYREEE (reference sequence). This CDR3 has 13 amino acids. The CDR3 reads CASGKENTGELFF. CDR3 DNA sequence: TGTGCCAGCGGGAAAGAGAACACCGGGGAGCTGTTTTTT.

The rearrangement links TRBV28 to TRBJ2-7; 9 positions agree with TRBD2. J gave up 3 bases and V 5 bases, and 14 bases lay outside the gene matches. Germline V gene sequence: CDR1 MDHEN, CDR2 SYDVKM. This CDR3 is 17 amino acids long. This chain's CDR3 is CASSLERRLADFYEQYF. The CDR3 DNA is TGTGCCAGCAGTCTAGAACGTCGACTAGCGGACTTCTACGAGCAGTACTTC.

This clonotype was recorded many times. The chain links TRBV27 to TRBJ2-3; perhaps TRBD1 as D (5 bases). The V end was cut by 5 bases, the J end by 6 bases, with 12 bases between. CDR3 size: 13 residues. Germline V lookup: CDR1 MNHEY, CDR2 SMNVEV (reference sequence). The CDR3 region has the DNA TGTGCCAGCAGTCGTTCAGGGCTCGATACGCAGTATTTT. Amino acid sequence: CASSRSGLDTQYF.

Comments on this clonotype: At one of its ends the junction is not consistent with the germline gene, which may arise from a read error. This chain links TRBV6-5 with TRBJ2-7; D might be TRBD1 or TRBD2, each matching 6 bases. The V gene's germline CDR1 is MNHEY and CDR2 SVGAGI. This CDR3 spans 14 amino acids. The CDR3: CARSYMGGGCERYF. CDR3 DNA: TGTGCCCGCAGTTACATGGGGGGCGGCTGCGAGCGGTACTTC.

V is TRBV9 and J is TRBJ2-3; 7 bases map to TRBD1. The germline V gene encodes CDR1 SGDLS and CDR2 YYNGEE. This CDR3 comprises 16 residues. Losses at the gene ends were 0 bases for V and 2 bases for J; bases not matched to a gene: 6. In DNA, the CDR3 is TGTGCCAGCAGCGTAGGACGTAGGGGGCCCACAGATACGCAGTATTTT. Translated: CASSVGRRGPTDTQYF.